Here is one T cell receptor (beta chain) with its context. There is no known antigen for this receptor. Base-call qualities are not available, and no considerably larger clone is one nucleotide away. Interpreted using the paper, the time point label stands for: about 28 days (+/-7) after the second vaccine dose. AZD1222 recipients given second doses at about 4 weeks or at about 12 weeks were pooled, since spike-specific TCR depth and breadth were not found to differ between the two schedules. Vaccinee samples were obtained from the UK trials COV001 and COV002, which included a single-blind randomized controlled phase 2/3 trial of AZD1222 (ChAdOx1 nCoV-19) in healthy adults. For TCRbeta chain sequencing, PBMC samples from trial participants were taken at day 0 and at day 28 after the second dose. These data originate in a study of T cell responses to AZD1222 COVID-19 vaccine (dated by TCRdb to about 2021). Study-level background: A total of 233 trial participants underwent TCR sequencing, of whom about 210 received two doses of AZD1222 and approximately 25 received two doses of the MenACWY control vaccine. Trial participants were enrolled by age into subgroups of 18-55, 56-69 and 70-plus years, and around 150, 28 and 57 TCR-sequenced participants, respectively, were included in these subgroups. Overall study outcomes, separate from this receptor: Conclusions about previously exposed vaccinees are limited because only six or seven AZD1222 recipients were SARS-CoV-2 seropositive at baseline. In the small 56-69-year group, the increase in depth fell short of significance, most likely because of low power. Nearly half of unique spike-specific TCRs reportedly recognized epitopes outside regions mutated in the B.1.351 and B.1.1.7 variants. The vaccine-associated CD4 TCRs covered the entire spike protein, and the dominant responses fell in regions 160-218 and 743-854. Because no day 14 peak-response samples were available, the repertoires could be characterized only after the peak T cell response. After two AZD1222 doses, spike-specific TCR breadth and depth were significantly higher than at day 0 and than in MenACWY recipients. Participants were mostly white British, with more females than males. The authors suggested clonal diversity may have been underestimated.

The junction shows trimming of 2 bases on V and 3 bases on J, plus 8 bases between the germline ends. The germline V gene sets CDR1 to SGHVS and CDR2 to FNYEAQ. From cysteine to phenylalanine, the CDR3 is 14 amino acids long. The retained sequence is limited to the CDR3, 42 bases, with the frame set at the first base. The CDR3 regions of human TCRbeta chains were subjected to immunosequencing. The authors' pipeline ran thus. Repertoire TCRs were matched against a reference library of SARS-CoV-2-specific TCRs generated with the MIRA antigen-specificity platform. Breadth was defined as the fraction of unique TCRs that were SARS-CoV-2-associated, and depth was defined as the fraction of total T cells that were SARS-CoV-2-associated. Using the MIRA data, each spike-specific TCR was assigned both to the spike region to which the TCR was reactive and to a CD4 or CD8 class. Log10-transformed breadth and depth values were compared by one-way ANOVA with Sidak's multiple comparisons tests. The table was pulled from immuneACCESS by TCRdb, which kept in-frame rearrangements only. Such tables lose some clones; where checked, under half of the loss comes from unresolved V genes, and the rest has no known cause. V and J calls and clone size are copied from that table; D and trimming were computed from the DNA. This sample has some 140,000 clones in its table, and roughly nine tenths of those were observed once. The ten largest clones capture over 9% of the sample.

The origin of this receptor is an adult who received the AZD1222 COVID-19 vaccine. Sequencing was performed on peripheral blood, taken 28 days after the second AZD1222 dose. The sequence is built from TRBV7-6 and TRBJ1-5; TRBD1 is a weak D gene call, 5 bases matching. The sequence in DNA is TGTGCCAGCAGCTTACAGGGACTCAATCAGCCCCAGCATTTT. Translated, it reads CASSLQGLNQPQHF.